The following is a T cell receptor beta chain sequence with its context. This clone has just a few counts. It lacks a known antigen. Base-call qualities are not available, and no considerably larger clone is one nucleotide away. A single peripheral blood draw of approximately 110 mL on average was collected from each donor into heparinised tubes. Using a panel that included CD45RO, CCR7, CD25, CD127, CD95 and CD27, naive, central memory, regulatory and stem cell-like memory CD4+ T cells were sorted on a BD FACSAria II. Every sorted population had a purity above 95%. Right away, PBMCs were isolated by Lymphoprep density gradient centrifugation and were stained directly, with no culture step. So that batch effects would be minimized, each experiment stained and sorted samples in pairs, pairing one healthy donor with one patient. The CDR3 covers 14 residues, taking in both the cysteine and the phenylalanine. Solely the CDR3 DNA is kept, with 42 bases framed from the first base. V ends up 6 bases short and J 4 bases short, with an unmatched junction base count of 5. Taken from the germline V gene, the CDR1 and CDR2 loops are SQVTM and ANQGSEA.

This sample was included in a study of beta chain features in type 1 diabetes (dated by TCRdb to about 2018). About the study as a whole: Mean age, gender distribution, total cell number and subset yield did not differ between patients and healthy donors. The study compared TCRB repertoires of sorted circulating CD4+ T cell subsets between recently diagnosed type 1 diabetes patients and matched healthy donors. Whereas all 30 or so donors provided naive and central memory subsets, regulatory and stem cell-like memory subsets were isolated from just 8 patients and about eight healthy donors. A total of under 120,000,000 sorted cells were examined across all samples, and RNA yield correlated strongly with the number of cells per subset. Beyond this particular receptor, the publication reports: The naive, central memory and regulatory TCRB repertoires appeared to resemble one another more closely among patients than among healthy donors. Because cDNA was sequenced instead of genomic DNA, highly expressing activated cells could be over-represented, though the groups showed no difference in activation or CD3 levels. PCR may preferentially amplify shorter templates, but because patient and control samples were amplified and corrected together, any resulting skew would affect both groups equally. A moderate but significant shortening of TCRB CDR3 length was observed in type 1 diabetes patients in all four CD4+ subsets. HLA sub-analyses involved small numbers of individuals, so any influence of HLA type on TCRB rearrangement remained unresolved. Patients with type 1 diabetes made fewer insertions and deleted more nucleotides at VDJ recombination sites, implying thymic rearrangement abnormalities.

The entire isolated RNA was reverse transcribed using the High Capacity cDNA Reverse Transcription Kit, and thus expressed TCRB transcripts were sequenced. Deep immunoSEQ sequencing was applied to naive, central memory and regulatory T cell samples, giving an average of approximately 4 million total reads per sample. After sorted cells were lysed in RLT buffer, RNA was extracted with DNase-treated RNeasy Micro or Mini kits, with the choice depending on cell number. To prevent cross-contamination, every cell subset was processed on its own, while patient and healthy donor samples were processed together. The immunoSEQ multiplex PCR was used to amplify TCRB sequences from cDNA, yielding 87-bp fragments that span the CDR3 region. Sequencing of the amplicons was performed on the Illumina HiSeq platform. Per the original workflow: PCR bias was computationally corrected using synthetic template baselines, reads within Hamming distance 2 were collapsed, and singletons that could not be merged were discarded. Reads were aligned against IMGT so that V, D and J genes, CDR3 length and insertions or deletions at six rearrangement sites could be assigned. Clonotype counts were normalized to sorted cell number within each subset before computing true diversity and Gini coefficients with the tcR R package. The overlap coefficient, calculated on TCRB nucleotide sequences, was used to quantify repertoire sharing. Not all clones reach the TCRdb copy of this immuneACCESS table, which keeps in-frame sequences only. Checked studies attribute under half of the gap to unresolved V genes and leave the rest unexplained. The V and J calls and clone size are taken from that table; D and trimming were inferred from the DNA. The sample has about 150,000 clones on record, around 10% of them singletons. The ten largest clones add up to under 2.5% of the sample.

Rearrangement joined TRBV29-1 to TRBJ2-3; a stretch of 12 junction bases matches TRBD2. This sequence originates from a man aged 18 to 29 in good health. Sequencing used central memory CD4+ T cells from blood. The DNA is TGCAGCGTGAGGACTAGCGGGATATCAGATACGCAGTATTTT. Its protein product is CSVRTSGISDTQYF.